Shown below are 22 T cell receptor beta chains from a single sample sequenced in a study of shared clonotypes between healthy human individuals. Method: immunoSEQ multiplex PCR; TCRdb's copy keeps in-frame clones and lacks some. The sample lists 900,000 to 1,200,000 clones; about 80% were seen once. Sequencing was done on a sample of memory CD4+ T cells from PBMCs. Stated subset: CD45RA-negative fraction. The receptors shown here come from a man younger than 35 in good health. Some clones in this sample may be carry-over from other donors' samples.

The V gene is TRBV7-2, the J gene TRBJ2-3; TRBD1 or TRBD2 may be the D gene (5 bases each). Germline V lookup: CDR1 SGHTA, CDR2 FQGNSA. The V and J ends lost 5 bases and 2 bases respectively, with 11 bases between them. This CDR3 region has 14 residues. In DNA form, the CDR3 reads TGTGCCAGCAGCCGGGACCATAACACAGATACGCAGTATTTT. Translating it yields CASSRDHNTDTQYF.

The chain links TRBV5-1 to TRBJ2-1; 13 nucleotides agree with TRBD2. V dropped 4 bases and J dropped 4; count of bases not matched to a gene: 2. The CDR3 covers 15 residues. Germline values: CDR1 SGHRS, CDR2 YFSETQ. CDR3 sequence: CASSEGLAGYNEQFF. The CDR3 DNA follows: TGCGCCAGCAGCGAGGGACTAGCGGGGTACAATGAGCAGTTCTTC.

The CDR3 region is CASSLVAGGFETQYF. Written as DNA, the CDR3 is TGCGCCAGCAGCTTGGTTGCGGGAGGGTTCGAGACCCAGTACTTC. The chain links TRBV5-1 to TRBJ2-5, with 9 bases lining up with TRBD2. Germline values: CDR1 SGHRS, CDR2 YFSETQ. V dropped 0 bases and J dropped 5; count of bases not matched to a gene: 5. The CDR3 is made up of 15 amino acids.

This clone was recorded only once. The CDR3 nucleotides read TGTGCCAGCAGCTCCGCCGGGGGCTACGAGCAGTACTTC. It specifies CASSSAGGYEQYF. The chain combines TRBV7-3 with TRBJ2-7, with D possibly TRBD2 on 6 matching bases. This CDR3 spans 13 amino acids. Germline CDR1 SGHTA, CDR2 FQGTGA. V lost 4 bases, J lost 3 bases, and 10 bases lay in between.

This chain links TRBV10-3 with TRBJ1-2; the match to TRBD1 covers 10 bases. The CDR3 totals 14 residues. V lost 5 bases, J lost 2 bases, and 2 bases stayed unmatched. Germline V CDR1 and CDR2: ENHRY, SYGVKD. CDR3 coding DNA: TGTGCCATCAGTTTGACAGGGGGCAACTATGGCTACACCTTC. It is translated as CAISLTGGNYGYTF.

This clone appeared a single time. The J gene is TRBJ2-3, the V gene TRBV7-2; no clear D gene. This CDR3 comprises 14 residues. V was pared by 1 base and J by 1 base, with 6 bases between. Germline CDR1 SGHTA, CDR2 FQGNSA. In nucleotides, the CDR3 is TGTGCCAGCAGCTTAGTTTATGGCACAGATACGCAGTATTTT. Its translation: CASSLVYGTDTQYF.

V is TRBV2 and J is TRBJ1-2; 7 nucleotides line up with TRBD1. Losses at the gene ends were 4 bases for V and 1 base for J; bases not matched to a gene: 0. The length of the CDR3 is 13 residues. The germline gives CDR1 SNHLY, CDR2 FYNNEI. CDR3 coding DNA: TGTGCCAGCAGTGGGGACAGTAACTATGGCTACACCTTC. It codes for CASSGDSNYGYTF.

The rearrangement joins TRBV6-1 to TRBJ1-5; D is ambiguous. The CDR3 loop spans 14 amino acids. Germline V gene lookup returns CDR1 MNHNS and CDR2 SASEGT. Between the trimmed V and J ends, which lost 5 bases and 11 bases, there was a span of 19 bases. CDR3 nucleotide sequence: TGTGCCAGCAGTCTGGACGCTGCAAGGGAGACCCAGCATTTT. It encodes CASSLDAARETQHF.

This clone was found a few times. This sequence joins TRBV9 and TRBJ1-5; tentatively, D is TRBD1 (6 bases). The CDR3 totals 17 residues. The V gene's germline CDR1 is SGDLS and CDR2 YYNGEE. Trimming took 3 bases from V and 3 from J, leaving 19 bases between them. The CDR3 spells CASSAPVEGQLNQPQHF. CDR3 bases: TGTGCCAGCAGCGCCCCCGTGGAAGGACAGCTCAATCAGCCCCAGCATTTT.

This clone showed up just once. Written as DNA, the CDR3 is TGCGCCAGCAGCCCAGTAGGAAGCGCAGATACGCAGTATTTT. It specifies CASSPVGSADTQYF. The J gene is TRBJ2-3, the V gene TRBV5-1; D is unclear. The CDR3 length is 14 residues. Germline CDR1 and CDR2: SGHRS and YFSETQ. Trimming took off 4 bases at V and 4 bases at J, with 13 bases between the two ends.

The chain recombines TRBV5-1 with TRBJ2-2; D is uncertain. V lost 0 bases and J 0 bases, leaving 6 bases between the germline ends. The germline CDR1 and CDR2 sequences are SGHRS and YFSETQ. The CDR3 runs to 15 residues. In DNA form, the CDR3 reads TGCGCCAGCAGCTTGGAATTAGCGAACACCGGGGAGCTGTTTTTT. Amino acids: CASSLELANTGELFF.

V gene TRBV19 combines with J gene TRBJ1-4; 7 bases map to TRBD1. The CDR3 sequence is 14 residues long. Germline CDR1 and CDR2: LNHDA and SQIVND (reference sequence). The junction had 4 bases not matched to a gene; V was cut back by 5 bases and J by 4 bases. The CDR3 here is CASSQGQVNEKLFF. The CDR3 DNA reads TGTGCCAGTAGTCAAGGACAGGTTAATGAAAAACTGTTTTTT.

This clone was found once. V is TRBV19 and J is TRBJ2-3; D may be TRBD2 (5 bases). V lost 3 bases and J lost 4, with 8 bases in between. There are 13 residues in the CDR3. The germline V gene has CDR1 LNHDA and CDR2 SQIVND (reference sequence). Written as DNA, the CDR3 is TGTGCCAGTAGTATTCGGGGATCAGATACGCAGTATTTT. It codes for CASSIRGSDTQYF.

The chain employs TRBV5-4 and TRBJ1-1; TRBD1 aligns across 9 bases. Looked up from germline, CDR1 is SGHNT and CDR2 is YYREEE (reference sequence). Trimming removed 6 bases from V and 6 bases from J; junction bases left unmatched: 9. The CDR3 sequence is 14 residues long. CDR3 residues: CASTNWDRVSEAFF. The CDR3 DNA sequence: TGTGCCAGCACCAATTGGGACAGGGTGTCTGAAGCTTTCTTT.

V is TRBV7-2 and J is TRBJ2-7, with D possibly matching TRBD1 (5 bases). The CDR3 totals 15 residues. CDR1 and CDR2 (germline): SGHTA, FQGNSA. V was pared by 0 bases and J by 7 bases, with 16 bases between. The CDR3 DNA is TGTGCCAGCAGCTTAGCGGCAGGGCCGTTGGGAGAGCAGTACTTC. Translated, it gives CASSLAAGPLGEQYF.

The chain couples TRBV9 to TRBJ2-1; perhaps TRBD2 as D (5 bases). The germline V and J ends were trimmed by 2 bases and 2 bases, with 11 bases remaining between them. This CDR3 is built from 15 residues. CDR1 and CDR2 (germline): SGDLS, YYNGEE. In DNA, the CDR3 is TGTGCCAGCAGCGTGGGGAGCGGTACCTACAATGAGCAGTTCTTC. Translated: CASSVGSGTYNEQFF.

The V and J genes are TRBV27 and TRBJ1-4, with 7 bases that match TRBD1. This CDR3 is 17 amino acids long. Germline V gene sequence: CDR1 MNHEY, CDR2 SMNVEV (reference sequence). Trimming removed 4 bases from V and 8 bases from J; junction bases left unmatched: 16. CDR3: CASSSRQGPRSGEKLFF. The CDR3 bases are TGTGCCAGCAGTTCCCGACAGGGCCCGAGGTCAGGGGAAAAACTGTTTTTT. Full variable domain (remainder filled in from reference TRBV27 and TRBJ1-4): EAQVTQNPRYLITVTGKKLTVTCSQNMNHEYMSWYRQDPGLGLRQIYYSMNVEVTDKGDVPEGYKVSRKEKRNFPLILESPSPNQTSLYFCASSSRQGPRSGEKLFFGSGTQLSVL.

This clone has a single count. V gene TRBV4-1 combines with J gene TRBJ2-1; D might be TRBD1 or TRBD2, each matching 5 bases. This CDR3 is built from 15 residues. With 4 bases removed from V and 0 bases from J, the gap between germline ends came to 10 bases. Germline loops: CDR1 MGHRA, CDR2 YSYEKL. The CDR3 region is CASSRAGTSYNEQFF. The CDR3 bases are TGCGCCAGCAGCCGGGCAGGGACCTCCTACAATGAGCAGTTCTTC.

This clone was found once. This chain uses TRBV5-1 with TRBJ2-5; 7 nucleotides agree with TRBD1. This CDR3 has 14 amino acids. V was pared by 3 bases and J by 2 bases, with 4 bases of the junction left unmatched. Germline CDR1 and CDR2: SGHRS and YFSETQ. The CDR3 protein is CASSSTTGQETQYF. CDR3 DNA: TGCGCCAGCAGCTCGACGACAGGGCAAGAGACCCAGTACTTC.

The chain couples TRBV18 to TRBJ2-1, with a tentative D call TRBD1 (6 bases). The CDR3 is made up of 18 amino acids. Germline assignment: CDR1 KGHSH and CDR2 LQKENI. V was cut by 4 bases and J by 0 bases, with 19 bases left in between. The CDR3 bases are TGTGCCAGCTCACGAACCACACTGAGGGGGAGCTCCTACAATGAGCAGTTCTTC. Amino acids: CASSRTTLRGSSYNEQFF.

This chain uses TRBV4-3 with TRBJ2-7; 10 nucleotides line up with TRBD1. The germline CDR1 and CDR2 sequences are LGHNA and YSLEER. V shed 4 bases and J 4 bases; nucleotides not matched to a gene: 7. The CDR3 covers 15 residues. The CDR3 sequence is CASSPRDRGGYEQYF. The CDR3 region has the DNA TGCGCCAGCAGCCCCCGGGACAGGGGAGGGTACGAGCAGTACTTC.

This rearrangement joins TRBV7-3 to TRBJ2-3; D not resolved. The CDR3 covers 15 residues. Trimming pared 2 bases from V and 5 bases from J, leaving 14 bases between. Germline-derived CDR1 and CDR2 are SGHTA and FQGTGA. The CDR3 loop is CASSLEGGKGDTQYF. The CDR3 nucleotides read TGTGCCAGCAGCTTAGAAGGTGGCAAAGGAGATACGCAGTATTTT. Based on the CDR3 plus reference TRBV7-3 and TRBJ2-3, the full variable domain is GAGVSQTPSNKVTEKGKYVELRCDPISGHTALYWYRQSLGQGPEFLIYFQGTGAADDSGLPNDRFFAVRPEGSVSTLKIQRTERGDSAVYLCASSLEGGKGDTQYFGPGTRLTVL.